Presented here are 32 T cell receptor beta chains from one specimen sequenced in a study of blood T cell repertoires in COVID-19. The repertoire was sequenced with immunoSEQ multiplex PCR; TCRdb's copy has only in-frame clones and lacks some. The data contain fewer than 150,000 clones, more than 75% of them singletons. The sample was peripheral blood. These receptors all come from a woman aged 35 to 49 with acute or convalescent COVID-19.

The chain links TRBV11-2 to TRBJ2-4, with a tentative D call TRBD2 (6 bases). Per the germline V gene, CDR1 is SGHAT and CDR2 is FQNNGV. CDR3 length: 19 residues. V was pared by 1 base and J by 0 bases, with 19 bases between. DNA of the CDR3: TGTGCCAGCAGCTTAGGCAAATCGCGGGGCCTCCTAGCCAAAAACATTCAGTACTTC. This translates into CASSLGKSRGLLAKNIQYF.

The CDR3 DNA reads TGTGCCAGCAGCTTCATGGAGTCGACTAATGAAAAACTGTTTTTT. Its protein product is CASSFMESTNEKLFF. This chain connects TRBV11-2 to TRBJ1-4; D not resolved. The germline V gene has CDR1 SGHAT and CDR2 FQNNGV. V lost 3 bases, J lost 2 bases, and 10 bases lay in between. The CDR3 loop spans 15 amino acids.

CDR3 coding DNA: TGTGCCAGCTCACCAGACAGGGTTAGGACTGAAGCTTTCTTT. It translates to CASSPDRVRTEAFF. The chain employs TRBV18 and TRBJ1-1; 7 bases align to TRBD1. With V trimmed by 2 bases and J by 5 bases, 5 bases remained unmatched. The V gene's germline CDR1 is KGHSH and CDR2 LQKENI. The CDR3 consists of 14 residues.

The chain is built from TRBV4-2 and TRBJ2-5, with 9 nucleotides matching TRBD2. The CDR3 contains 16 residues. Germline CDR1 is LGHNA and CDR2 is YNFKEQ. With V trimmed by 0 bases and J by 6 bases, 8 bases remained unmatched. The CDR3 DNA is TGTGCCAGCAGCCAAGATGGGGCGGGAGGGCTAAAGACCCAGTACTTC. This codes for CASSQDGAGGLKTQYF.

This chain connects TRBV11-3 to TRBJ2-1; weak D call: TRBD2 (6 bases). Trimming removed 1 base from V and 10 bases from J, with 14 bases in between. CDR1 is SGHNT and CDR2 is YENEEA in the germline V gene. CDR3 length equals 14 residues. The CDR3 DNA is TGTGCCAGCAGCTTAGTGAGGGAAGGAGGGGAGCAGTTCTTC. Protein: CASSLVREGGEQFF.

V and J are TRBV18 and TRBJ1-2; 7 bases agree with TRBD1. V shed 2 bases and J 4 bases; nucleotides not matched to a gene: 4. The germline V gene has CDR1 KGHSH and CDR2 LQKENI. The CDR3 is 14 amino acids. The CDR3 DNA reads as TGTGCCAGCTCACCATGGGACAGTGGCTATGGCTACACCTTC. Protein: CASSPWDSGYGYTF.

The chain is built from TRBV20-1 and TRBJ2-1, with TRBD1 identical over 9 bases. The CDR3 covers 11 residues. Unmatched junction bases numbered 2, after V lost 7 bases and J lost 7 bases. CDR1 DFQATT and CDR2 SNEGSKA come from the germline V gene (reference sequence). As DNA, the CDR3 is TGCAGTGGCGACAGGGGGAATGAGCAGTTCTTC. Protein product: CSGDRGNEQFF.

The chain employs TRBV18 and TRBJ2-7; the match to TRBD1 covers 7 bases. Germline CDR1 and CDR2: KGHSH and LQKENI. CDR3 length equals 18 residues. The V segment lost 0 bases and the J segment 3 bases; nucleotides outside the gene matches: 14. The CDR3 spells CASSPPHNFRTGFYEQYF. CDR3 sequence (DNA): TGTGCCAGCTCACCACCTCATAACTTTAGGACAGGTTTCTACGAGCAGTACTTC.

This clone has ten or more counts. The rearrangement links TRBV30 to TRBJ1-6, with D perhaps TRBD1 (6 bases). Germline V gene lookup returns CDR1 GTSNPN and CDR2 SVGIG (reference sequence). The CDR3 has 14 residues. Trimming removed 2 bases from V and 7 bases from J, with 12 bases in between. The chain's CDR3 is CAWSSGTTNSPLHF. The CDR3 DNA is TGTGCCTGGAGTTCCGGGACAACCAATTCACCCCTCCACTTT. The whole variable domain, remainder taken from reference TRBV30 and TRBJ1-6, is SQTIHQWPATLVQPVGSPLSLECTVEGTSNPNLYWYRQAAGRGLQLLFYSVGIGQISSEVPQNLSASRPQDRQFILSSKKLLLSDSGFYLCAWSSGTTNSPLHFGNGTRLTVT.

V is TRBV7-3 and J is TRBJ2-2, with D perhaps TRBD1 (5 bases). The germline V gene encodes CDR1 SGHTA and CDR2 FQGTGA. This CDR3 comprises 16 residues. V gave up 2 bases and J gave up 4 bases, with 14 bases separating them. The CDR3, as DNA: TGTGCCAGCAGCTTAGCAGGGTGGTATAGCACCGGGGAGCTGTTTTTT. Protein product: CASSLAGWYSTGELFF.

V usage is TRBV4-3 and J usage is TRBJ1-2, with 9 positions matching TRBD1. The CDR3 has 17 amino acids. V lost 1 base to trimming and J lost 0 bases; unmatched junction nucleotides: 6. Germline lookup yields CDR1 LGHNA and CDR2 YSLEER. The CDR3: CASSQARTGAPNYGYTF. The CDR3 bases are TGCGCCAGCAGCCAAGCCAGGACAGGGGCTCCTAACTATGGCTACACCTTC.

V usage is TRBV12-5 and J usage is TRBJ2-5; TRBD2 is a possible D gene (5 bases). The CDR3 extends over 13 amino acids. The V and J ends lost 7 bases and 4 bases respectively, with 13 bases between them. Germline values: CDR1 LGHNT, CDR2 FRNRAP. For the CDR3, the DNA is TGTGCTAGTGCCCTCGGAGGTGCAGAGACCCAGTACTTC. The encoded protein is CASALGGAETQYF. The full variable domain, rest sourced from reference TRBV12-5 and TRBJ2-5, is DARVTQTPRHKVTEMGQEVTMRCQPILGHNTVFWYRQTMMQGLELLAYFRNRAPLDDSGMPKDRFSAEMPDATLATLKIQPSEPRDSAVYFCASALGGAETQYFGPGTRLLVL.

This clone was counted a few times. The chain combines TRBV27 with TRBJ2-7; the D gene is possibly TRBD2 (6 bases). CDR1 is MNHEY and CDR2 is SMNVEV in the germline V gene (reference sequence). The CDR3 runs 13 residues. The ends were cut back, 0 bases at V and 9 bases at J, with 12 bases in the middle. CDR3 region: CASSLSSGVLQYF. The CDR3 DNA sequence: TGTGCCAGCAGTTTATCGTCGGGAGTACTGCAGTACTTC.

The chain is built from TRBV10-3 and TRBJ2-4, with a weak D call TRBD2 (5 bases). Germline assignment: CDR1 ENHRY and CDR2 SYGVKD. The CDR3 is 15 residues long. V lost 1 base and J lost 3, with 10 bases in between. The CDR3 region is CAISEFPGIKNIQYF. CDR3 sequence (DNA): TGTGCCATCAGTGAGTTTCCCGGGATCAAAAACATTCAGTACTTC.

This sequence joins TRBV6-5 and TRBJ2-5; D may be TRBD2 (7 bases). V lost 4 bases to trimming and J lost 4 bases, with 13 bases between them. Germline-derived CDR1 and CDR2 are MNHEY and SVGAGI. The CDR3 length is 14 residues. This CDR3 reads CASSWGGRPETQYF. Written as DNA, the CDR3 is TGTGCCAGCAGTTGGGGGGGGCGCCCAGAGACCCAGTACTTC.

This clone was seen only once. The chain couples TRBV9 to TRBJ2-1; D is perhaps TRBD2 (7 bases). The V end lost 3 bases, the J end lost 1 base, and 17 bases lay between the germline ends. The germline V gene has CDR1 SGDLS and CDR2 YYNGEE. This CDR3 is 17 amino acids long. CDR3 sequence (DNA): TGTGCCAGCAGCGCACGTGGGGGGGCGCGGTCCTACAATGAGCAGTTCTTC. Translated, it gives CASSARGGARSYNEQFF.

CDR3 in amino acids: CASSVGETGDTGELFF. CDR3 coding DNA: TGTGCCAGCAGCGTAGGGGAGACAGGGGATACCGGGGAGCTGTTTTTT. J is TRBJ2-2 and V is TRBV9; 8 bases are shared with TRBD1. The CDR3 extends over 16 amino acids. Germline CDR1 SGDLS, CDR2 YYNGEE. J was trimmed by 5 bases and V by 0 bases; bases with no gene match: 6.

DNA for the CDR3: TGCGCCAGCAGCCAAGATAGCCCGATCACAGGGAGTGAAAAACTGTTTTTT. Translating gives CASSQDSPITGSEKLFF. V gene TRBV4-3 combines with J gene TRBJ1-4, with D possibly matching TRBD1 (6 bases). Trimming shortened V by 0 bases and J by 7 bases, and 18 bases separated the two germline ends. This CDR3 region has 17 residues. Germline V gene lookup returns CDR1 LGHNA and CDR2 YSLEER.

The gene calls are TRBV6-1 and TRBJ1-4, with unresolved D. The V gene's germline CDR1 is MNHNS and CDR2 SASEGT. The CDR3 has 12 amino acids. Trimming took off 2 bases at V and 7 bases at J, with 5 bases between the two ends. Here the CDR3 DNA reads TGTGCCAGCAGTGAAACGGGTGAAAAACTGTTTTTT. It yields the protein CASSETGEKLFF.

The rearrangement uses TRBV25-1 and TRBJ1-1; 10 bases are a match to TRBD1. The junction had 6 bases not matched to a gene; V was cut back by 8 bases and J by 6 bases. This CDR3 has 13 residues. CDR1 is MGHDK, CDR2 SYGVNS, per germline. CDR3 nucleotides: TGTGCCAGCTCGGACAGGGGGTTTGCTGAAGCTTTCTTT. It translates to CASSDRGFAEAFF.

This chain uses TRBV5-1 with TRBJ1-5, with D possibly TRBD1 on 5 matching bases. CDR1 and CDR2 from the germline V gene are SGHRS and YFSETQ. CDR3 length: 16 residues. V shed 0 bases and J shed 1 base, with 11 bases lying between them. The chain's CDR3 is CASSLVPGGSNQPQHF. CDR3 bases: TGCGCCAGCAGCTTGGTACCCGGGGGAAGCAATCAGCCCCAGCATTTT.

V usage is TRBV19 and J usage is TRBJ1-5; D unresolved. CDR3 length: 14 amino acids. Trimming cost V 8 bases and J 3 bases, with 14 bases left between them. Germline V CDR1 and CDR2: LNHDA, SQIVND (reference sequence). CDR3 DNA sequence: TGTGCCAGTCGCACTGGCGGATTCAATCAGCCCCAGCATTTT. Translated, it gives CASRTGGFNQPQHF.

The rearrangement links TRBV30 to TRBJ2-2, with TRBD2 identical over 8 bases. Trimming removed 0 bases from V and 0 bases from J; junction bases left unmatched: 9. Germline V CDR1 and CDR2: GTSNPN, SVGIG (reference sequence). The CDR3 has 18 residues. CDR3 in DNA: TGTGCCTGGAGTGTACGGGGGGGAGACAGCGCGAACACCGGGGAGCTGTTTTTT. Its protein product is CAWSVRGGDSANTGELFF.

This chain uses TRBV6-1 with TRBJ1-2, with D unresolved. The CDR3 covers 13 residues. V was pared by 3 bases and J by 5 bases, with 10 bases between. Germline CDR1 and CDR2: MNHNS and SASEGT. CDR3 DNA sequence: TGTGCCAGCAGTGAGACACCAGTATATGGCTACACCTTC. The encoded protein is CASSETPVYGYTF.

The chain combines TRBV6-5 with TRBJ1-1; tentatively, D is TRBD1 (5 bases). This CDR3 is 16 amino acids long. The germline CDR1 and CDR2 sequences are MNHEY and SVGAGI. The V end lost 0 bases, the J end lost 0 bases, and 11 bases lay between the germline ends. CDR3 protein: CASSYSMGQVNTEAFF. The CDR3 bases are TGTGCCAGCAGTTACTCGATGGGGCAGGTGAACACTGAAGCTTTCTTT.

The chain uses TRBV5-1 and TRBJ2-7, with 10 bases identical to TRBD2. The CDR3 has 15 amino acids. The V segment lost 2 bases and the J segment 4 bases; nucleotides outside the gene matches: 6. The germline V gene encodes CDR1 SGHRS and CDR2 YFSETQ. CDR3 loop: CASSFASGGGYEQYF. CDR3 DNA: TGCGCCAGCAGCTTCGCTAGCGGGGGAGGGTACGAGCAGTACTTC.

On this clone itself: Other DNA sequences from this sample encode an identical CDR3 as well. The chain couples TRBV4-1 to TRBJ2-7; 9 bases match TRBD1. Germline values: CDR1 MGHRA, CDR2 YSYEKL. The J segment lost 2 bases and the V segment lost 1 base, leaving 0 bases of the junction unmatched. The CDR3 extends over 14 amino acids. CDR3 loop: CASSQGQGAYEQYF. The DNA of the CDR3 is TGCGCCAGCAGCCAAGGACAGGGGGCCTACGAGCAGTACTTC.

This clone was recorded once. The chain is built from TRBV18 and TRBJ2-5, with 7 bases matching TRBD2. CDR1 and CDR2 from the germline V gene are KGHSH and LQKENI. V was clipped by 2 bases and J by 5 bases; unmatched bases: 2. The CDR3 extends over 13 amino acids. The CDR3, as DNA: TGTGCCAGCTCACCAGGGACTATCGAGACCCAGTACTTC. Amino acids: CASSPGTIETQYF. The full variable domain, its missing parts supplied by reference TRBV18 and TRBJ2-5, is NAGVMQNPRHLVRRRGQEARLRCSPMKGHSHVYWYRQLPEEGLKFMVYLQKENIIDESGMPKERFSAEFPKEGPSILRIQQVVRGDSAAYFCASSPGTIETQYFGPGTRLLVL.

The rearrangement links TRBV27 to TRBJ1-2; weak D call: TRBD1 (5 bases). From germline, CDR1 is MNHEY and CDR2 SMNVEV (reference sequence). CDR3 length: 12 amino acids. Trimming shortened V by 0 bases and J by 10 bases, and 9 bases separated the two germline ends. The CDR3 loop is CASSLSGLIYTF. The CDR3 DNA sequence: TGTGCCAGCAGTTTATCGGGACTGATCTACACCTTC.

The CDR3: CASSQDGGRGIYNEQFF. The CDR3 nucleotides read TGCGCCAGCAGCCAAGATGGAGGACGCGGGATCTACAATGAGCAGTTCTTC. The V call is TRBV4-3, the J call TRBJ2-1, with a possible D match to TRBD2 (6 bases). V lost 0 bases, J lost 3 bases, and 15 bases lay in between. Germline V gene sequence: CDR1 LGHNA, CDR2 YSLEER. The CDR3 totals 17 residues.

The rearrangement links TRBV10-2 to TRBJ2-5, with a possible D match to TRBD1 (6 bases). The CDR3 sequence is 13 residues long. The germline gives CDR1 WSHSY, CDR2 SAAADI. Trimming cost V 2 bases and J 4 bases, with 8 bases left between them. CDR3 sequence: CASSEARGETQYF. DNA of the CDR3: TGCGCCAGCAGTGAGGCCAGGGGAGAGACCCAGTACTTC.

The V call is TRBV11-2, the J call TRBJ2-3; perhaps TRBD2 as D (5 bases). The CDR3 length is 16 residues. Trimming removed 0 bases from V and 2 bases from J, with 12 bases in between. Germline V gene data show CDR1 as SGHAT and CDR2 as FQNNGV. DNA of the CDR3: TGTGCCAGCAGCTTAGAGATAGCGATCCCCACAGATACGCAGTATTTT. The encoded protein is CASSLEIAIPTDTQYF.